Included here is one TCR beta chain sequence, with context. Antigen specificity is unknown. These data come from a study of long-term antiretroviral therapy in people with HIV. Study outcomes and limitations: Repertoires with HIV possessed tighter CDR3 length spans than those of controls.

V was clipped by 7 bases and J by 2 bases; unmatched bases: 11. The CDR3 length is 16 residues. CDR1 is LNHDA, CDR2 SQIVND, per germline (reference sequence). Survey-level resolution applied to immunoSEQ assay v3.0. Produced via immunoSEQ multiplex PCR; TCRdb's table is partial and in-frame only. This sample has about 20,000 clones; less than 95% occur once, and the top ten carry roughly 9.2%. This sequence originates from a woman in her 30s with HIV. The sample in question was unsorted PBMCs, obtained approximately 4.4 years before starting antiretroviral therapy. The genes are TRBV19 and TRBJ2-1, with 7 positions matching TRBD1. CDR3 DNA sequence: TGTGCCAGTAAGTCGGGAAACAGGGGAACCTACAATGAGCAGTTCTTC. Amino acids: CASKSGNRGTYNEQFF.